This T cell receptor (beta chain) was profiled in a study of T cell responses to AZD1222 COVID-19 vaccine. Assay used: immunoSEQ multiplex PCR; TCRdb lists only in-frame clones, some missing. The sample includes about 92,000 clones, about nine tenths of them seen just once. V was shortened by 1 base and J by 5 bases, with 14 bases between the two germline ends. Germline CDR1 reads SGHRS; CDR2 reads YFSETQ. CDR3 length equals 15 residues. Whole-study results and caveats: Baseline serostatus was positive in only a handful of AZD1222 recipients. Targets within unmutated variant regions were reportedly found for nearly half of spike-specific TCRs.

Worth noting for this clone: Its target is not known.

This TCR derives from an adult in good health. The gene calls are TRBV5-1 and TRBJ2-3, with D possibly matching TRBD2 (5 bases). This sample comprised peripheral blood, obtained on day 0 of AZD1222 vaccination. This CDR3 reads CASSLPRDSLDTQYF. CDR3 in DNA: TGCGCCAGCAGCTTGCCGAGGGATTCATTAGATACGCAGTATTTT.